This T cell receptor (beta chain) was observed in a study of T cells in Graves' hyperthyroidism and ophthalmopathy. Broader study findings: From stable hyperthyroidism, ophthalmopathy was set apart by a 13 V-J model. Ophthalmopathy was identified by the model a median approximately six months ahead of onset.

In its sample, this clonotype was seen many times. No antigen is known for it. Germline V CDR1 and CDR2: SGHTA, FQGNSA. V lost 3 bases and J lost 12, with 11 bases in between. CDR3 size: 11 residues. Template material for amplifying TCR beta CDR3 regions consisted of RNA transcripts. Initially, a first-round RT-PCR of the TCR CDR3 employed the HTBI primer set. Via MiXCR, TCRdb re-called the multiplex PCR reads, giving one row per CDR3 protein. Found here are nearly 750,000 distinct CDR3 sequences, roughly a third of them singletons; the top ten hold roughly 30%. Patients aged 18 to 65 had newly diagnosed hyperthyroidism lasting under 2 months.

This TCR came from a woman in her 40s with Graves' hyperthyroidism. The chain is built from TRBV7-2 and TRBJ1-2; no firm D call. The sequenced material came from blood. In DNA form, the CDR3 reads TGTGCCAGCAGCTTCCATCGGGCACACACCTTC. Protein: CASSFHRAHTF.